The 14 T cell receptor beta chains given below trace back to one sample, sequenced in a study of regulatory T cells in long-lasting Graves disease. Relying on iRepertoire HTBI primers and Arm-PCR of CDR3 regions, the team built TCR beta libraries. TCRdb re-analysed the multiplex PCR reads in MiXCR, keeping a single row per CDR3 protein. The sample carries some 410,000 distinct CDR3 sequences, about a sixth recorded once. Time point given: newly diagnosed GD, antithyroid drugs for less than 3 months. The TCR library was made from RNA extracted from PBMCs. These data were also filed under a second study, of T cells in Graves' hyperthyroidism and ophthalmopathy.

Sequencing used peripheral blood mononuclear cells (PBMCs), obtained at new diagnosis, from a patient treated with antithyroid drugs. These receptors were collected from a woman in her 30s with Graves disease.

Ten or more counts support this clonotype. CDR3 region: CASSYWMAGNTIYF. CDR3 DNA sequence: TGTGCCAGCAGTTATTGGATGGCTGGAAACACCATATATTTT. The chain uses TRBV28 and TRBJ1-3; D gene ambiguous. Trimming cost V 4 bases and J 2 bases, with 9 bases left between them. Germline V CDR1 and CDR2: MDHEN, SYDVKM. The CDR3 runs to 14 residues.

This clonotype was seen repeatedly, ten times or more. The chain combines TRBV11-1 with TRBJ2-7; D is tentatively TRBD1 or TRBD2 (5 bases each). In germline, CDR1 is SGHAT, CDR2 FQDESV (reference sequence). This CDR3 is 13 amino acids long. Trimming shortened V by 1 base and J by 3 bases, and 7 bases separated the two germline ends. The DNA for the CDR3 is TGTGCCAGCAGCTTAGATGGGGGCTACGAGCAGTACTTC. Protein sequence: CASSLDGGYEQYF.

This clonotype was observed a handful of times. CDR3 protein: CASSQDGTTSGRDYNEQFF. CDR3 sequence (DNA): TGTGCCAGCAGCCAAGATGGAACCACTAGCGGGAGGGATTACAATGAGCAGTTCTTC. J is TRBJ2-1 and V is TRBV3-1, with TRBD2 matching over 13 bases. The CDR3 runs 19 residues. Germline V lookup: CDR1 LGHDT, CDR2 YNNKEL (reference sequence). V trimming: 0 bases; J trimming: 4 bases; junction bases outside the gene matches: 9.

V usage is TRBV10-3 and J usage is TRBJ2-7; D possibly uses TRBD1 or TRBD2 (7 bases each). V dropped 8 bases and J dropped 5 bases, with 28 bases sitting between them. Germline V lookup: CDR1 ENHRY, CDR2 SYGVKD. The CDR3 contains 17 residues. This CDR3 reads CAIGRIAGGGAGDEQYF. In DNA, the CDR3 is TGTGCCATCGGGCGAATTGCCGGAGGGGGCGCGGGAGACGAGCAGTACTTC.

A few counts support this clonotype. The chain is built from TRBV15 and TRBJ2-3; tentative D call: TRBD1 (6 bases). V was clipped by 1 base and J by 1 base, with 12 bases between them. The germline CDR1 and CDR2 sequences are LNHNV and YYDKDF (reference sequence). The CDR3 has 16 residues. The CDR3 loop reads CATSRALRGGTDTQYF. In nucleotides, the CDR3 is TGTGCCACCAGCAGAGCCCTCAGGGGTGGCACAGATACGCAGTATTTT. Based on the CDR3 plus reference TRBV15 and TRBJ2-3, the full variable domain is DAMVIQNPRYQVTQFGKPVTLSCSQTLNHNVMYWYQQKSSQAPKLLFHYYDKDFNNEADTPDNFQSRRPNTSFCFLDIRSPGLGDTAMYLCATSRALRGGTDTQYFGPGTRLTVL.

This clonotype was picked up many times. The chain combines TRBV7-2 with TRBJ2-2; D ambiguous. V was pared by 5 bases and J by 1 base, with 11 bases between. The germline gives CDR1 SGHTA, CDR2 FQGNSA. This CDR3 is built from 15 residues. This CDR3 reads CASSPDRENTGELFF. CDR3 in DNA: TGTGCCAGCAGCCCGGACCGCGAGAACACCGGGGAGCTGTTTTTT.

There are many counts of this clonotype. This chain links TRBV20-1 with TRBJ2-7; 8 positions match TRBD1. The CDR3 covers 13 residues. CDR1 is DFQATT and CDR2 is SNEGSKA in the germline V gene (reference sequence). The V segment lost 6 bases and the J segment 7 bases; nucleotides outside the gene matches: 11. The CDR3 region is CSAQDRDPLEQYF. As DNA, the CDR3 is TGCAGTGCCCAGGACAGGGACCCTTTAGAGCAGTACTTC.

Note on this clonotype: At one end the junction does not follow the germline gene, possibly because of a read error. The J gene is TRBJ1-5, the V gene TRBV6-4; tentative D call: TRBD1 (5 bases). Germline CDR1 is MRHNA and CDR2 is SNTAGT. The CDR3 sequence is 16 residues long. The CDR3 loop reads CARSVAGGTVDQPQHF. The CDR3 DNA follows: TGTGCCAGAAGTGTGGCCGGCGGGACGGTGGATCAGCCCCAGCATTTT.

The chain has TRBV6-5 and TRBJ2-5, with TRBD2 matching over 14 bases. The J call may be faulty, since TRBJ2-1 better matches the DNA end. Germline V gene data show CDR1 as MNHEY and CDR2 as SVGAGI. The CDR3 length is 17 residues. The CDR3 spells CASSYSGLAGGLNEQFF. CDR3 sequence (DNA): TGTGCCAGCAGTTACTCAGGACTAGCGGGAGGCCTCAATGAGCAGTTCTTC.

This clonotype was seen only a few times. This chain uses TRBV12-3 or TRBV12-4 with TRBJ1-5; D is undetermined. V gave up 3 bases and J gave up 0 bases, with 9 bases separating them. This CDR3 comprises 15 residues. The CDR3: CASSFREYSNQPQHF. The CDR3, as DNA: TGTGCCAGCAGTTTTAGGGAGTATAGCAATCAGCCCCAGCATTTT.

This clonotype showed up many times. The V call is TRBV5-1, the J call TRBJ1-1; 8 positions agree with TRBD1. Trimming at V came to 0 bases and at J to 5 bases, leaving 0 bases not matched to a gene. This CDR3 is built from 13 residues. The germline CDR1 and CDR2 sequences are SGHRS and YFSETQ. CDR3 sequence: CASSLGDRTEAFF. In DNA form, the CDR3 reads TGCGCCAGCAGCTTGGGGGACAGGACTGAAGCTTTCTTT.

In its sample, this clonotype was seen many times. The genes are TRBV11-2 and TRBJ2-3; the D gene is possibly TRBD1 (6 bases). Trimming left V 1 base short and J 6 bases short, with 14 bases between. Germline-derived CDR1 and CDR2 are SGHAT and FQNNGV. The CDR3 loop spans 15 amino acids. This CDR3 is CASSLGGQWGDTQYF. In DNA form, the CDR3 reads TGTGCCAGCAGCTTAGGCGGACAGTGGGGGGATACGCAGTATTTT.

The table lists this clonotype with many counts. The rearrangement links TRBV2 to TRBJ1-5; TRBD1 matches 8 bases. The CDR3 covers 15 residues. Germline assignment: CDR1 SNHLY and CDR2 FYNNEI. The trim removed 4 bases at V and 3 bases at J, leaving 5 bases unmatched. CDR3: CASSGGRGLNQPQHF. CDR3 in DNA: TGTGCCAGCAGTGGAGGCAGGGGGCTCAATCAGCCCCAGCATTTT.

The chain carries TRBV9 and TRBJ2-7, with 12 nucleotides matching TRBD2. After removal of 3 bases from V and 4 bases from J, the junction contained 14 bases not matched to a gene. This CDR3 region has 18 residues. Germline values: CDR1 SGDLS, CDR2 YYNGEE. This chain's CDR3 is CASSARLAGDQTHYEQYF. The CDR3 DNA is TGTGCCAGCAGCGCCCGACTAGCGGGAGACCAAACCCATTACGAGCAGTACTTC.